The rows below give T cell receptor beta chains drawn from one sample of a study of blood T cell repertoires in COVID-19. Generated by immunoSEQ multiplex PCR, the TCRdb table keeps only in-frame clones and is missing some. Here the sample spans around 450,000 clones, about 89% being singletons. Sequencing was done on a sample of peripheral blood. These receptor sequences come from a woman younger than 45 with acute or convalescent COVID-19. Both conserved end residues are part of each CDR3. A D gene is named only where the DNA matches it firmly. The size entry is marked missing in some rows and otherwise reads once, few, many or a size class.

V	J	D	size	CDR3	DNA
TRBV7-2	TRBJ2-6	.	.	CASSLQGPGANVLTF	TGTGCCAGCAGTCTACAGGGTCCCGGGGCCAACGTCCTGACTTTC
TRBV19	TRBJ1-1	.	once	CASSITGNMNTEAFF	TGTGCCAGTAGTATAACAGGGAACATGAACACTGAAGCTTTCTTT
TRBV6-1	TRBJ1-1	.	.	CASSEPGGEAFF	TGTGCCAGCAGTGAACCAGGTGGTGAAGCTTTCTTT
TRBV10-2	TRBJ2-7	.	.	CASSEPTGPSSYEQYF	TGCGCCAGCAGTGAGCCAACAGGGCCTAGCTCCTACGAGCAGTACTTC
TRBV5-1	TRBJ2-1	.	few	CASSFRQVYNEQFF	TGCGCCAGCAGCTTTAGACAGGTATACAATGAGCAGTTCTTC
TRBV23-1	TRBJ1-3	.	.	CASSQYRNTIYF	TGCGCCAGCAGTCAATATCGGAACACCATATATTTT
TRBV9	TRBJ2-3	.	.	CASSVGSGDTQYF	TGTGCCAGCAGCGTAGGGTCCGGAGATACGCAGTATTTT
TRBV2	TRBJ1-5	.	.	CASSGGGNQPQHF	TGTGCCAGCAGTGGGGGAGGCAATCAGCCCCAGCATTTT
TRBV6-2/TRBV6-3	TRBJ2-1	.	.	CASSYSGTRRLYNEQFF	TGTGCCAGCAGTTATTCGGGGACACGGAGATTATACAATGAGCAGTTCTTC
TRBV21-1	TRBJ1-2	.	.	CASTKGGVPLENYGYTF	TGTGCCAGCACCAAGGGGGGGGTCCCCCTCGAAAACTATGGCTACACCTTC
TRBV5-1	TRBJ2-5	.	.	CASSLGRDSLEETQYF	TGCGCCAGCAGCTTGGGGAGGGACAGCTTAGAAGAGACCCAGTACTTC
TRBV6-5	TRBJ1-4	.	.	CASRTGKANEKLFF	TGTGCCAGCAGAACAGGGAAGGCGAATGAAAAACTGTTTTTT
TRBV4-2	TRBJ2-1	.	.	CASSQKAGPAESNEQFF	TGTGCCAGCAGCCAGAAGGCAGGGCCAGCCGAATCCAATGAGCAGTTCTTC
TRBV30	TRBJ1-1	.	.	CAWSRGRKAFF	TGTGCCTGGAGTAGGGGCAGAAAAGCTTTCTTT
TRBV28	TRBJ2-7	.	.	CASSPEGAREQYF	TGTGCCAGCAGCCCGGAAGGGGCGCGGGAGCAGTACTTC
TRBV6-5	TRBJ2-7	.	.	CASSTYRGGEQYF	TGTGCCAGCAGTACTTACAGGGGAGGCGAGCAGTACTTC
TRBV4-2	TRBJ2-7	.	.	CASSQEWADHYEQYF	TGTGCCAGCAGCCAAGAATGGGCAGATCACTACGAGCAGTACTTC
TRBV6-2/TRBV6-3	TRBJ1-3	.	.	CASSPDRRGNTIYF	TGTGCCAGCAGCCCGGACAGAAGAGGAAACACCATATATTTT
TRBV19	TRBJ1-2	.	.	CASGVARGYGYTF	TGTGCCAGTGGAGTTGCTCGGGGTTATGGCTACACCTTC
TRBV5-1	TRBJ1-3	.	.	CASSIGGTGTSGNTIYF	TGCGCCAGCAGCATTGGAGGGACTGGGACCTCTGGAAACACCATATATTTT
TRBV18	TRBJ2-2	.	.	CASSPSNTGELFF	TGTGCCAGCTCACCTTCAAACACCGGGGAGCTGTTTTTT
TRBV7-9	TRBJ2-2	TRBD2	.	CASSPSGGRLTGELFF	TGTGCCAGCAGCCCAAGCGGGGGGCGCCTCACCGGGGAGCTGTTTTTT
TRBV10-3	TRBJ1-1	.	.	CAISDGGVDTEAFF	TGTGCCATCAGTGATGGAGGGGTCGACACTGAAGCTTTCTTT
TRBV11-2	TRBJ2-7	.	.	CASSLVNSWQQYF	TGTGCCAGCAGCTTAGTTAATTCCTGGCAGCAGTACTTC